The 21 T cell receptor beta chains below all came from one sample that was sequenced in a study of identical twins. TCRdb recomputed calls from the 5' RACE reads with MiXCR, one row per CDR3 protein. The table lists approximately 550,000 distinct CDR3 sequences, under 25% of them singletons. The same data also contributed to another study, on yellow fever vaccine responses in identical twins.

Sample: CD4+ T cells sorted from blood. All receptors derive from a young woman in good health.

Only a few counts were recorded for this clonotype. The rearrangement joins TRBV3-1 to TRBJ2-1; 14 bases match TRBD2. CDR3 length equals 18 residues. Per the germline V gene, CDR1 is LGHDT and CDR2 is YNNKEL (reference sequence). Trimming at V came to 4 bases and at J to 7 bases, leaving 12 bases not matched to a gene. CDR3 nucleotides: TGTGCCAGCAGCCCCGGGACTAGCGGGAGTACAGGGATGAATGAGCAGTTCTTC. Protein: CASSPGTSGSTGMNEQFF.

Only a few counts were recorded for this clonotype. This chain joins TRBV11-1 and TRBJ2-3, with D perhaps TRBD1 or TRBD2 (6 bases each). Germline V gene data show CDR1 as SGHAT and CDR2 as FQDESV (reference sequence). CDR3 size: 18 residues. The ends were cut back, 4 bases at V and 4 bases at J, with 24 bases in the middle. CDR3 sequence: CASSSTGLGGGQADTQYF. The CDR3 nucleotides read TGTGCCAGCAGCTCTACAGGCTTGGGTGGGGGGCAAGCAGATACGCAGTATTTT.

V and J are TRBV12-3 or TRBV12-4 and TRBJ2-7; TRBD1 aligns across 7 bases. The V and J ends lost 6 bases and 0 bases, in that order; junction bases with no gene match: 8. The CDR3 has 15 residues. CDR3 DNA: TGTGCCAGCAGGGATTTAGGGGACAGCTCCTACGAGCAGTACTTC. Encoded protein: CASRDLGDSSYEQYF.

This clonotype was seen only once. This chain joins TRBV3-1 and TRBJ2-2, with TRBD2 identical over 9 bases. J was trimmed by 6 bases and V by 1 base; bases with no gene match: 9. CDR3 length: 17 residues. Germline assignment: CDR1 LGHDT and CDR2 YNNKEL (reference sequence). The CDR3 sequence is CASSQVPSGILAGELFF. The CDR3 region has the DNA TGTGCCAGCAGCCAAGTTCCTAGCGGGATTCTCGCCGGGGAGCTGTTTTTT. The full variable domain, in which reference TRBV3-1 and TRBJ2-2 provide the parts outside the CDR3, is DTAVSQTPKYLVTQMGNDKSIKCEQNLGHDTMYWYKQDSKKFLKIMFSYNNKELIINETVPNRFSPKSPDKAHLNLHINSLELGDSAVYFCASSQVPSGILAGELFFGEGSRLTVL.

In this sample, this clonotype turned up a few times. The gene calls are TRBV5-1 and TRBJ2-2, with 8 bases that match TRBD1. J lost 8 bases, V lost 1 base, and 7 bases had no gene match. The V gene's germline CDR1 is SGHRS and CDR2 YFSETQ. The CDR3 loop spans 15 amino acids. The CDR3 loop is CASSLSQGASGELFF. For the CDR3, the DNA is TGCGCCAGCAGCTTGAGCCAGGGGGCATCAGGGGAGCTGTTTTTT.

The chain joins TRBV7-9 to TRBJ2-5, with D unresolved. V was cut by 4 bases and J by 2 bases, with 5 bases left in between. There are 12 residues in the CDR3. Germline V gives CDR1 SEHNR, CDR2 FQNEAQ (reference sequence). The DNA for the CDR3 is TGTGCCAGCAGCTCCCTACAAGAGACCCAGTACTTC. Translation gives CASSSLQETQYF.

The J gene is TRBJ2-7, the V gene TRBV7-8, with D perhaps matching TRBD2 (6 bases). Germline CDR1 SGHVS, CDR2 FQNEAQ. Trimming removed 6 bases from V and 2 bases from J, with 17 bases in between. The CDR3 length is 15 residues. The CDR3, as DNA: TGTGCCAGCAGTGCGAGGGAGGTTCAAGCCTACGAGCAGTACTTC. As protein: CASSAREVQAYEQYF.

The chain employs TRBV7-8 and TRBJ2-4; D assignment may be TRBD1 or TRBD2 (5 bases each). V gave up 5 bases and J gave up 1 base, with 15 bases separating them. Germline V lookup: CDR1 SGHVS, CDR2 FQNEAQ. The CDR3 has 16 amino acids. DNA for the CDR3: TGTGCCAGCAGCGTAGGGACCCTAATGGCCAAAAACATTCAGTACTTC. Encoded protein: CASSVGTLMAKNIQYF. The whole variable domain, remainder taken from reference TRBV7-8 and TRBJ2-4, is GAGVSQSPRYKVAKRGQDVALRCDPISGHVSLFWYQQALGQGPEFLTYFQNEAQLDKSGLPSDRFFAERPEGSVSTLKIQRTQQEDSAVYLCASSVGTLMAKNIQYFGAGTRLSVL.

The rearrangement uses TRBV20-1 and TRBJ2-2; 7 nucleotides align to TRBD1. CDR1 and CDR2 (germline): DFQATT, SNEGSKA (reference sequence). The CDR3 totals 15 residues. J lost 6 bases, V lost 6 bases, and 13 bases had no gene match. CDR3 protein: CSAPRQGWDPGELFF. DNA of the CDR3: TGCAGTGCCCCCCGACAGGGTTGGGACCCCGGGGAGCTGTTTTTT.

This clonotype has more than one count but fewer than ten. The V call is TRBV12-3 or TRBV12-4, the J call TRBJ2-1, with 9 bases matching TRBD2. The CDR3 length is 14 residues. V shed 7 bases, J shed 5 bases, and the junction held 6 bases outside the gene matches. The CDR3 protein is CASTLGLANNEQFF. CDR3 sequence (DNA): TGTGCCAGCACCTTGGGACTAGCAAACAATGAGCAGTTCTTC.

J is TRBJ2-3 and V is TRBV2; 7 bases agree with TRBD1. V was clipped by 6 bases and J by 0 bases; unmatched bases: 0. Looked up from germline, CDR1 is SNHLY and CDR2 is FYNNEI. CDR3 length: 13 residues. The CDR3 sequence: CASRGQSTDTQYF. CDR3 DNA sequence: TGTGCCAGCAGGGGACAGAGCACAGATACGCAGTATTTT. Full variable domain (outside the CDR3, taken from reference TRBV2 and TRBJ2-3): EPEVTQTPSHQVTQMGQEVILRCVPISNHLYFYWYRQILGQKVEFLVSFYNNEISEKSEIFDDQFSVERPDGSNFTLKIRSTKLEDSAMYFCASRGQSTDTQYFGPGTRLTVL.

This rearrangement joins TRBV6-1 to TRBJ2-1; 9 nucleotides agree with TRBD2. The CDR3 loop spans 13 amino acids. The germline V gene encodes CDR1 MNHNS and CDR2 SASEGT. Trimming removed 10 bases from V and 3 bases from J; junction bases left unmatched: 4. DNA for the CDR3: TGTGCCATACATAGCGGGAGCTACAATGAGCAGTTCTTC. Translating gives CAIHSGSYNEQFF.

V usage is TRBV7-3 and J usage is TRBJ2-7; D perhaps matches TRBD2 (6 bases). The CDR3 is 15 amino acids. Trimming removed 2 bases from V and 2 bases from J, with 13 bases in between. CDR1 and CDR2 from the germline V gene are SGHTA and FQGTGA. CDR3 amino acids: CASSLRGSGTYEQYF. The CDR3 DNA sequence: TGTGCCAGCAGCTTACGGGGGTCAGGAACCTACGAGCAGTACTTC.

In its sample, this clonotype was seen a few times. This CDR3 reads CASSYSAPGIGEQYV. As DNA, the CDR3 is TGTGCCAGCAGTTATTCGGCCCCAGGGATCGGCGAGCAGTACGTC. V is TRBV6-5 and J is TRBJ2-7; the D gene is possibly TRBD1 (5 bases). The CDR3 runs 15 residues. The germline V gene encodes CDR1 MNHEY and CDR2 SVGAGI. The V gene lost 3 bases and the J gene lost 6 bases, with 18 bases spanning the gap.

V usage is TRBV6-5 and J usage is TRBJ2-5; D possibly corresponds to TRBD1 (5 bases). Trimming shortened V by 2 bases and J by 5 bases, and 12 bases separated the two germline ends. The V gene's germline CDR1 is MNHEY and CDR2 SVGAGI. This CDR3 spans 14 amino acids. The CDR3 protein is CASSYSWTKETQYF. CDR3 DNA: TGTGCCAGCAGTTACAGTTGGACAAAGGAGACCCAGTACTTC.

V is TRBV3-1 and J is TRBJ1-2; D remains ambiguous. The V end lost 2 bases, the J end lost 4 bases, and 8 bases lay between the germline ends. This CDR3 is 13 amino acids long. Germline lookup yields CDR1 LGHDT and CDR2 YNNKEL (reference sequence). CDR3 protein: CASSQNGVYGYTF. The CDR3 DNA is TGTGCCAGCAGCCAAAATGGGGTCTATGGCTACACCTTC.

This clonotype was detected only a few times. The rearrangement joins TRBV10-3 to TRBJ2-3; a possible D gene is TRBD1 (5 bases). There are 14 residues in the CDR3. Trimming removed 4 bases at V and 1 base at J, with 9 bases between. The germline V gene encodes CDR1 ENHRY and CDR2 SYGVKD. The CDR3 DNA sequence: TGTGCCATCAGTGCTCTACAGGGCACAGATACGCAGTATTTT. Its translation is CAISALQGTDTQYF.

CDR3 sequence: CSARGRNSGPIAFYEQYF. The CDR3 DNA is TGCAGTGCTAGAGGTCGAAACTCCGGACCGATTGCCTTTTACGAGCAGTACTTC. The gene calls are TRBV20-1 and TRBJ2-7; D uncertain. Germline V gene data show CDR1 as DFQATT and CDR2 as SNEGSKA (reference sequence). The germline V and J ends were trimmed by 1 base and 4 bases, with 26 bases remaining between them. The CDR3 sequence is 18 residues long.

CDR3 in DNA: TGTGCCAGCAGCTCCATCGGCGCGGGGGTAGGAGAGACCCAGTACTTC. Translating it yields CASSSIGAGVGETQYF. J is TRBJ2-5 and V is TRBV11-2, with 7 nucleotides matching TRBD2. With V trimmed by 4 bases and J by 4 bases, 12 bases remained unmatched. This CDR3 has 16 residues. Looked up from germline, CDR1 is SGHAT and CDR2 is FQNNGV.

This clonotype was observed a handful of times. The chain joins TRBV7-7 to TRBJ2-7, with 8 nucleotides matching TRBD2. Germline CDR1 SSHAT, CDR2 FNYEAQ (reference sequence). The V gene end was trimmed by 6 bases and the J gene end by 7 bases; junction bases not matched to a gene: 17. The CDR3 has 16 residues. The chain's CDR3 is CASSSLSGGPRKEQYF. For the CDR3, the DNA is TGTGCCAGCAGTAGCCTTTCGGGAGGGCCTAGAAAAGAGCAGTACTTC.

This clonotype was seen a few times. V and J are TRBV5-1 and TRBJ1-1, with D maybe TRBD1 (5 bases). Per germline, CDR1 SGHRS and CDR2 YFSETQ. V was pared by 1 base and J by 6 bases, with 7 bases between. The CDR3 loop spans 12 amino acids. In nucleotides, the CDR3 is TGCGCCAGCAGCTTGCTAGGGGCTGAAGCTTTCTTT. Amino acid sequence: CASSLLGAEAFF.